The present entry profiles one TCR beta chain with its context. Antigen unknown. These data belong to a study of T cells after yellow fever vaccination. This CDR3 has 14 residues. The V end lost 1 base, the J end lost 6 bases, and 12 bases lay between the germline ends. Germline loops: CDR1 SGHVS, CDR2 FQNEAQ. 5'RACE template switching produced TCR cDNA carrying a universal primer site and UMIs. TCRdb reprocessed the 5' RACE reads via MiXCR and lists one record per CDR3 protein. Of some 600,000 distinct CDR3 sequences detected, roughly a sixth appear once; the ten largest clones hold roughly a sixth. Study-level findings and limits: The study noted that FACS-sorted repertoires could contain abundant clonotypes contaminating from the bulk population. Detected again after the booster were most primary-vaccination clones, at 95% to 98% CD4 and approximately 85% CD8.

This clonotype was sampled from a man in his late teens or twenties who received the YFV17D yellow fever vaccine. Sequenced material: PBMCs, taken about 5 days after the first yellow fever vaccination. The genes are TRBV7-8 and TRBJ1-2; D may be TRBD1 (6 bases). In nucleotides, the CDR3 is TGTGCCAGCAGCTTAGAGGGGGGCGGGGATGGCTACACCTTC. This sequence encodes CASSLEGGGDGYTF.